The subject of this entry is one T cell receptor beta chain. Germline lookup yields CDR1 MNHEY and CDR2 SVGAGI. The CDR3 loop spans 15 amino acids. The V and J ends lost 5 bases and 4 bases respectively, with 17 bases between them. This entry is derived from a study of blood T cell repertoires in COVID-19. Study at large: Italy, Spain and the United States were the sources of the convalescent and acute COVID-19 samples.

Sequencing was performed with immunoSEQ multiplex PCR; in TCRdb, only in-frame clones are kept and a portion is missing. The sample contains roughly 260,000 clones, 79% of which appear only once. This TCR was recovered from a middle-aged woman with active or convalescent COVID-19. The chain recombines TRBV6-5 with TRBJ1-2; a possible D gene is TRBD1 (6 bases). Specimen: peripheral blood. The CDR3 DNA reads TGTGCCAGCAGTCGGGACACTGGGGAAAGCTATGGCTACACCTTC. Translation gives CASSRDTGESYGYTF.